These T cell receptor beta chains were read from a single sample in a study of OX40 agonist ivuxolimab in advanced cancers. TCRdb's table, derived via immunoSEQ multiplex PCR, lists solely in-frame clones and lacks some. Of 75,000 to 90,000 clones listed, around nine tenths are singletons. The sample consisted of CD4+ or CD8+ T cells sorted from blood, taken in a trial of the OX40 agonist ivuxolimab. The receptors were sampled from an adult with an advanced solid tumor such as melanoma, head and neck, liver or kidney cancer. Both conserved end residues are part of each CDR3. The D gene is left open where the match is weak. Clone sizes are given selectively: once, few, many, or a class where the clone is expanded.

clone_size j_call v_call d_call cdr3_aa cdr3_nt
- TRBJ2-2 TRBV7-3 - CASSLNGGRNTGELFF TGTGCCAGCAGCTTAAACGGGGGGCGAAACACCGGGGAGCTGTTTTTT
- TRBJ2-3 TRBV19 TRBD2 CASSIGGSGKGDTQYF TGTGCCAGTAGTATAGGTGGTAGCGGGAAGGGAGATACGCAGTATTTT
- TRBJ2-6 TRBV4-2 - CASSQAAGSGANVLTF TGTGCCAGCAGCCAAGCGGCAGGGTCTGGGGCCAACGTCCTGACTTTC
- TRBJ2-6 TRBV4-1 - CASSQESGTGANVLTF TGCGCCAGCAGCCAAGAGTCAGGAACTGGGGCCAACGTCCTGACTTTC
- TRBJ2-1 TRBV14 TRBD2 CASSHTPGLAGLGNEQFF TGTGCCAGCAGCCACACGCCGGGACTAGCGGGACTTGGCAATGAGCAGTTCTTC
few TRBJ1-4 TRBV5-1 TRBD1 CASSLDYGTDEKLFF TGCGCCAGCAGCTTGGATTACGGGACAGATGAAAAACTGTTTTTT
- TRBJ2-7 TRBV18 TRBD2 CASSPAGLADYEQYF TGTGCCAGCTCACCGGCGGGACTAGCGGACTACGAGCAGTACTTC
- TRBJ2-7 TRBV30 - CAWSPPWAGTYEQYF TGTGCCTGGAGTCCCCCATGGGCGGGAACCTACGAGCAGTACTTC
few TRBJ2-3 TRBV7-2 - CASSLAQSSTQYF TGTGCCAGCAGCTTAGCGCAAAGTTCTACGCAGTATTTT
once TRBJ2-2 TRBV5-4 TRBD1 CASSLGQGPLNTGELFF TGTGCCAGCAGCTTGGGACAGGGCCCTTTGAACACCGGGGAGCTGTTTTTT
- TRBJ2-3 TRBV29-1 - CSVQVADTQYF TGCAGCGTACAAGTAGCAGATACGCAGTATTTT
- TRBJ1-5 TRBV5-1 TRBD1 CASSLAPGQGVGQPQHF TGCGCCAGCAGCTTGGCCCCGGGACAGGGGGTAGGGCAGCCCCAGCATTTT
- TRBJ2-7 TRBV7-3 TRBD1 CASSLRDRVEQYF TGTGCCAGCAGCCTTCGGGACAGGGTCGAGCAGTACTTC
- TRBJ1-4 TRBV19 - CASSPRTGDEKLFF TGTGCCAGTAGTCCCCGGACCGGGGACGAAAAACTGTTTTTT
few TRBJ2-1 TRBV6-4 - CASSWDPGIPSSYNEQFF TGTGCCAGCAGTTGGGACCCCGGGATACCCTCCTCCTACAATGAGCAGTTCTTC
- TRBJ2-7 TRBV18 - CASSSGVSGSYEQYF TGTGCCAGCTCATCTGGGGTATCCGGCTCCTACGAGCAGTACTTC
- TRBJ2-5 TRBV5-8 - CASTTGREGETQYF TGTGCCAGCACCACGGGACGTGAGGGAGAGACCCAGTACTTC
- TRBJ2-5 TRBV5-1 TRBD2 CASSFRAGGTYQETQYF TGCGCCAGCAGCTTCCGCGCGGGGGGTACGTACCAAGAGACCCAGTACTTC
once TRBJ2-1 TRBV29-1 - CSIYGPKGYIEQFF TGCAGCATCTACGGCCCCAAAGGGTACATTGAGCAGTTCTTC
- TRBJ2-1 TRBV4-1 TRBD2 CASSQVLAGNNNEQFF TGCGCCAGCAGCCAAGTACTAGCGGGAAATAACAATGAGCAGTTCTTC